Following are 26 T cell receptor beta chains from one sample sequenced in a study of T cells in Graves' hyperthyroidism and ophthalmopathy. RNA transcripts provided the source from which TCR beta CDR3 regions were amplified. When the TCR CDR3 underwent first-round RT-PCR, the HTBI primer set was used. Each CDR3 protein is one row after TCRdb ran MiXCR on the multiplex PCR reads. The sample lists 450,000 to 600,000 distinct CDR3 sequences, about 15% seen once, with about 15% in the top ten. Sequencing was performed on blood. The receptors originated from a woman in her forties with Graves' hyperthyroidism.

Comment on this clonotype: The junction departs from the called germline gene at one end, perhaps through a read error. This chain connects TRBV4-1 to TRBJ2-7, with D uncertain. This CDR3 comprises 13 residues. Germline lookup yields CDR1 MGHRA and CDR2 YSYEKL. CDR3 DNA sequence: TGTGCCAGCAGCCCTCAAAATACCTACGAGCAGTACTTC. Amino acid sequence: CASSPQNTYEQYF.

This clonotype has a count of ten or more. This chain uses TRBV28 with TRBJ2-2; D remains unclear. The CDR3 has 14 amino acids. Germline CDR1 MDHEN, CDR2 SYDVKM. Trimming removed 6 bases from V and 3 bases from J, with 11 bases in between. CDR3: CASRFSRDTGELFF. CDR3 DNA: TGTGCCAGCAGGTTTAGCCGAGACACCGGGGAGCTGTTTTTT.

The rearrangement uses TRBV9 and TRBJ2-1; 8 bases line up with TRBD2. Germline assignment: CDR1 SGDLS and CDR2 YYNGEE. CDR3 length: 14 residues. The V gene end was trimmed by 0 bases and the J gene end by 11 bases; junction bases not matched to a gene: 7. The CDR3 coding sequence is TGTGCCAGCAGCGTAGTGACTAGCGCCGGGAAGCAGTTCTTC. Encoded protein: CASSVVTSAGKQFF.

This clonotype was observed at least ten times. The V call is TRBV18, the J call TRBJ2-2, with 9 bases fitting TRBD2. This CDR3 is built from 15 residues. CDR1 is KGHSH, CDR2 LQKENI, per germline. V shed 1 base, J shed 7 bases, and the junction held 4 bases outside the gene matches. CDR3 coding DNA: TGTGCCAGCTCACCACAGGGGACTAGCATCGGGGAGCTGTTTTTT. It specifies CASSPQGTSIGELFF. Full variable domain (rest looked up from reference TRBV18 and TRBJ2-2): NAGVMQNPRHLVRRRGQEARLRCSPMKGHSHVYWYRQLPEEGLKFMVYLQKENIIDESGMPKERFSAEFPKEGPSILRIQQVVRGDSAAYFCASSPQGTSIGELFFGEGSRLTVL.

This clonotype turned up a few times. V gene TRBV24-1 combines with J gene TRBJ1-1; weak D call: TRBD1 (5 bases). Looked up from germline, CDR1 is KGHDR and CDR2 is SFDVKD. Trimming pared 7 bases from V and 4 bases from J, leaving 15 bases between. CDR3 length: 14 residues. CDR3 sequence (DNA): TGTGCCACCAGGGACACTACAAGACCCACTGAAGCTTTCTTT. Translation gives CATRDTTRPTEAFF.

V gene TRBV28 combines with J gene TRBJ2-2; TRBD1 aligns across 9 bases. V shed 6 bases, J shed 7 bases, and the junction held 9 bases outside the gene matches. Germline V lookup: CDR1 MDHEN, CDR2 SYDVKM. The CDR3 loop spans 15 amino acids. CDR3 protein: CASSLGQGLNGELFF. Written as DNA, the CDR3 is TGTGCCAGCAGCCTGGGACAGGGTTTAAACGGGGAGCTGTTTTTT.

This clonotype was counted many times. CDR3 protein: CSAMRPQGEKLFF. CDR3 DNA sequence: TGCAGTGCGATGCGACCGCAGGGGGAAAAACTGTTTTTT. V is TRBV20-1 and J is TRBJ1-4, with D possibly TRBD1 on 6 matching bases. Germline V lookup: CDR1 DFQATT, CDR2 SNEGSKA (reference sequence). Between the trimmed V and J ends, which lost 6 bases and 8 bases, there was a span of 16 bases. The CDR3 length is 13 residues.

This clonotype occurred a few times. The J gene is TRBJ2-7, the V gene TRBV29-1, with TRBD2 matching 7 bases. This CDR3 is built from 11 residues. Germline V gene lookup returns CDR1 SQVTM and CDR2 ANQGSEA. The V and J ends lost 4 bases and 7 bases, in that order; junction bases with no gene match: 4. Written as DNA, the CDR3 is TGCAGCGTTGCGCGCGGGGGAGAGCAGTACTTC. Protein: CSVARGGEQYF.

The chain has TRBV9 and TRBJ1-1; D is unresolved. The germline gives CDR1 SGDLS, CDR2 YYNGEE. Trimming removed 0 bases at V and 0 bases at J, with 6 bases between. The CDR3 totals 14 residues. CDR3 coding DNA: TGTGCCAGCAGCGTAGGGGCTTTGAACACTGAAGCTTTCTTT. Translating it yields CASSVGALNTEAFF.

The V call is TRBV29-1, the J call TRBJ2-3; 11 bases are shared with TRBD2. This CDR3 has 15 amino acids. J lost 2 bases, V lost 6 bases, and 7 bases had no gene match. The germline gives CDR1 SQVTM, CDR2 ANQGSEA. DNA of the CDR3: TGCAGCGTAACACTACTAGCGGGAGCCACAGATACGCAGTATTTT. This gives the protein CSVTLLAGATDTQYF.

In its sample, this clonotype was seen many times. This rearrangement joins TRBV20-1 to TRBJ1-5; D is possibly TRBD1 (6 bases). The CDR3 extends over 13 amino acids. CDR1 and CDR2 (germline): DFQATT, SNEGSKA (reference sequence). V was clipped by 2 bases and J by 7 bases, with 12 bases between them. The chain's CDR3 is CSARLHGQQPQHF. The CDR3 DNA reads TGCAGTGCTAGATTACACGGACAGCAGCCCCAGCATTTT.

The CDR3 region is CASSQGSGRAGNEQFF. For the CDR3, the DNA is TGTGCCAGCAGCCAAGGTAGCGGGAGGGCCGGCAATGAGCAGTTCTTC. The V gene is TRBV7-9, the J gene TRBJ2-1, with TRBD2 matching 11 bases. Germline CDR1 is SEHNR and CDR2 is FQNEAQ (reference sequence). This CDR3 spans 16 amino acids. The ends lost 5 bases at V and 6 bases at J; junction bases unmatched: 9.

The sample holds many counts of this clonotype. The chain employs TRBV2 and TRBJ2-2, with 9 bases that match TRBD1. The trim removed 6 bases at V and 2 bases at J, leaving 4 bases unmatched. The CDR3 totals 15 residues. Germline CDR1 is SNHLY and CDR2 is FYNNEI. The CDR3, as DNA: TGTGCCAGCAGACGGGACAGGGATAACACCGGGGAGCTGTTTTTT. Protein: CASRRDRDNTGELFF.

This clonotype was seen many times. This sequence joins TRBV27 and TRBJ1-1, with unresolved D. V lost 8 bases and J 6 bases, leaving 16 bases between the germline ends. Germline CDR1 MNHEY, CDR2 SMNVEV (reference sequence). The CDR3 extends over 13 amino acids. The CDR3 reads CASANNILAEAFF. In nucleotides, the CDR3 is TGTGCCAGCGCCAACAACATACTCGCTGAAGCTTTCTTT.

This clonotype has a count of ten or more. This chain connects TRBV5-1 to TRBJ2-7; 8 bases align to TRBD1. The CDR3 length is 14 residues. V trimming: 5 bases; J trimming: 5 bases; junction bases outside the gene matches: 9. The germline V gene encodes CDR1 SGHRS and CDR2 YFSETQ. The CDR3 is CASRAGGLMDEQYF. The CDR3 DNA sequence: TGCGCCAGCAGGGCAGGGGGCCTTATGGACGAGCAGTACTTC.

This clonotype was seen a few times. The genes are TRBV28 and TRBJ2-7; a weak D match, TRBD1 (5 bases). Trimming removed 7 bases at V and 2 bases at J, with 9 bases between. The CDR3 covers 12 residues. Germline CDR1 and CDR2: MDHEN and SYDVKM. The CDR3, as DNA: TGTGCCAGCACCAAGGACACCTACGAGCAGTACTTC. Encoded protein: CASTKDTYEQYF.

This clonotype occurred many times. V and J are TRBV24-1 and TRBJ1-2; TRBD1 might be the D (6 bases). The germline CDR1 and CDR2 sequences are KGHDR and SFDVKD. The ends were cut back, 4 bases at V and 4 bases at J, with 12 bases in the middle. The CDR3 runs 14 residues. This CDR3 reads CATSEPGQFYGYTF. The CDR3 coding sequence is TGTGCCACCAGTGAGCCTGGACAGTTCTATGGCTACACCTTC.

The chain combines TRBV7-9 with TRBJ2-7; D perhaps matches TRBD1 (5 bases). CDR1 is SEHNR and CDR2 is FQNEAQ in the germline V gene (reference sequence). The CDR3 covers 16 residues. Trimming left V 5 bases short and J 7 bases short, with 24 bases between. The CDR3: CASSLVGVGQGEEQYF. The DNA of the CDR3 is TGTGCCAGCAGCCTGGTTGGAGTAGGTCAGGGCGAGGAGCAGTACTTC.

This clonotype was counted at least ten times. The gene calls are TRBV20-1 and TRBJ2-4; D is unresolved. Germline V gives CDR1 DFQATT, CDR2 SNEGSKA (reference sequence). The CDR3 extends over 15 amino acids. Trimming removed 1 base from V and 0 bases from J, with 10 bases in between. The CDR3, as DNA: TGCAGTGCTAGAGTTTGGGGTCTAGCCAAAAACATTCAGTACTTC. Its translation is CSARVWGLAKNIQYF.

This clonotype was counted many times. The CDR3, as DNA: TGTGCCAGCAGTTTCAAAACGGGTGAAGCTTTCTTT. It encodes CASSFKTGEAFF. The rearrangement uses TRBV27 and TRBJ1-1; D gene unclear. Trimming took off 3 bases at V and 7 bases at J, with 9 bases between the two ends. Germline assignment: CDR1 MNHEY and CDR2 SMNVEV (reference sequence). The CDR3 extends over 12 amino acids.

The table lists this clonotype with many counts. The rearrangement uses TRBV20-1 and TRBJ2-1, with D perhaps TRBD1 (6 bases). The CDR3 is 15 amino acids. Germline-derived CDR1 and CDR2 are DFQATT and SNEGSKA (reference sequence). Trimming took off 1 base at V and 2 bases at J, with 12 bases between the two ends. This CDR3 reads CSARASGVAYNEQFF. DNA for the CDR3: TGCAGTGCTAGAGCCTCAGGGGTGGCCTACAATGAGCAGTTCTTC.

The chain employs TRBV7-9 and TRBJ1-4, with D uncertain. CDR1 is SEHNR, CDR2 FQNEAQ, per germline (reference sequence). V was clipped by 10 bases and J by 2 bases, with 11 bases between them. The CDR3 runs 13 residues. CDR3: CATNFATNEKLFF. Here the CDR3 DNA reads TGTGCCACCAATTTTGCGACTAATGAAAAACTGTTTTTT.

CDR3 in DNA: TGTGCCAGCAGCTTAGTCCAGGGGATCTTGACAGATACGCAGTATTTT. Its protein is CASSLVQGILTDTQYF. The chain combines TRBV7-2 with TRBJ2-3; D possibly corresponds to TRBD1 (6 bases). Trimming took 1 base from V and 3 from J, leaving 14 bases between them. The CDR3 runs 16 residues. Germline assignment: CDR1 SGHTA and CDR2 FQGNSA.

In this sample, this clonotype turned up many times. The V call is TRBV7-9, the J call TRBJ2-5; D may be TRBD1 or TRBD2 (5 bases each). The CDR3 contains 14 residues. Germline CDR1 and CDR2: SEHNR and FQNEAQ (reference sequence). V lost 4 bases to trimming and J lost 1 base, with 10 bases between them. CDR3 sequence reads: CASSSGTAQETQYF. CDR3 nucleotide sequence: TGTGCCAGCAGCTCCGGGACGGCCCAAGAGACCCAGTACTTC.

This clonotype has ten or more counts. J is TRBJ2-7 and V is TRBV30; possibly TRBD2 for D (5 bases). Trimming took 4 bases from V and 7 from J, leaving 20 bases between them. Germline lookup yields CDR1 GTSNPN and CDR2 SVGIG (reference sequence). CDR3 length equals 14 residues. The CDR3, as DNA: TGTGCCTGGAATAAGGAGGCTGAGCGCAAGGAGCAGTACTTC. Translating gives CAWNKEAERKEQYF.

This clonotype was picked up many times. The CDR3 loop is CASTLSGEGTGKLFF. CDR3 sequence (DNA): TGTGCCAGCACCCTATCCGGGGAGGGGACGGGAAAACTGTTTTTT. The rearrangement joins TRBV2 to TRBJ1-4, with D perhaps TRBD1 (5 bases). The CDR3 consists of 15 residues. The V gene's germline CDR1 is SNHLY and CDR2 FYNNEI. Deletions cut 7 bases from V and 10 bases from J, with 22 bases between.